This T cell receptor (beta chain) appears in the sequencing data of a study of cytomegalovirus exposure and HLA in healthy donors. Broader study findings: The authors later linked a missense DCLRE1C variant to TCR beta V- and J-gene trimming.

A note on this clone: The antigen remains undetermined.

The V gene's germline CDR1 is SGHDN and CDR2 FVKESK. The CDR3 runs to 15 residues. V was shortened by 3 bases and J by 4 bases, with 13 bases between the two germline ends. Both 60 Vbeta primers and 13 Jbeta primers went into the PCR. Using immunoSEQ multiplex PCR, the repertoire was profiled, and TCRdb retains in-frame clones only, with some absent. The repertoire has around 190,000 clones, less than 80% of them found once; the top ten carry 3.5% to 5%. The receptor comes from a woman under 40 in good health and CMV-seropositive. The chain couples TRBV14 to TRBJ2-1; tentative D call: TRBD1 (6 bases). Sequences were obtained from PBMCs. Written as DNA, the CDR3 is TGTGCCAGCAGCCATAAACAGGGTGGATACAATGAGCAGTTCTTC. Protein: CASSHKQGGYNEQFF.